This T cell receptor beta chain was recorded in a study of CD8+ T cells in alopecia areata. Overall study findings and caveats: Elevated clonality characterized lesional scalp relative to normal scalp, particularly in alopecia totalis/universalis. TCRs were shared less clearly across patients than in mice, possibly for HLA-related reasons.

With regard to this clone: Its antigen is undetermined.

The V and J ends lost 6 bases and 0 bases respectively, with 17 bases between them. Germline lookup yields CDR1 MGHDK and CDR2 SYGVNS. The CDR3 is 16 residues long. Reverse transcribed after extraction, RNA yielded cDNA as the sequencing template. Clones were read by immunoSEQ multiplex PCR, and TCRdb kept only the in-frame ones, dropping some. The data contain 200,000 to 250,000 clones, roughly 50% of them singletons. The researchers isolated CD4+ and CD8+ T cells from PBMCs by sorting. The sequence was collected from a human donor in good health. Sequencing used CD8+ T cells sorted from blood. This chain connects TRBV25-1 to TRBJ1-1, with D unresolved. This chain's CDR3 is CASSLGAYRVNTEAFF. The CDR3 nucleotides read TGTGCCAGCAGCCTCGGAGCCTATAGGGTGAACACTGAAGCTTTCTTT. Looking up the rest from reference TRBV25-1 and TRBJ1-1 gives the full variable domain: EADIYQTPRYLVIGTGKKITLECSQTMGHDKMYWYQQDPGMELHLIHYSYGVNSTEKGDLSSESTVSRIRTEHFPLTLESARPSHTSQYLCASSLGAYRVNTEAFFGQGTRLTVV.